A selection of T cell receptor beta chains follows, all from one sample in a study of cytomegalovirus exposure and HLA in healthy donors. Profiling relied on immunoSEQ multiplex PCR, and the TCRdb table lists in-frame clones only, not all of them. The sample lists approximately 140,000 clones; over 75% were seen once. Sequencing used PBMCs. The origin of the receptors is a male donor in good health and CMV-seronegative. The CDR3 runs from the conserved cysteine through the conserved F or W. A D gene is named only where the DNA matches it firmly. Clone size is given for some rows only: seen once, a few or many times, or a class if the clone is expanded.

d_call	v_call	clone_size	j_call	cdr3_nt	cdr3_aa
-	TRBV28	-	TRBJ2-1	TGTGCCTCCTGGCGGAACTACAATGAGCAGTTCTTC	CASWRNYNEQFF
-	TRBV9	-	TRBJ2-3	TGTGCCAGCAGCGTAGGAGGTAGAGGACTAAACTATGCGCAGTATTTT	CASSVGGRGLNYAQYF
-	TRBV29-1	-	TRBJ1-1	TGCAGCGTTCGGGGGAGGCTCATGAACACTGAAGCTTTCTTT	CSVRGRLMNTEAFF
TRBD2	TRBV9	-	TRBJ2-1	TGTGCCAGCAGCGTAAACTCGGGCGGGAGTGGAGGGAGTGAGCAGTTCTTC	CASSVNSGGSGGSEQFF
-	TRBV28	-	TRBJ1-2	TGTGCCAGCAGTTTAGCGGGAACGCATGGCTACACCTTC	CASSLAGTHGYTF
-	TRBV7-2	-	TRBJ2-7	TGTGCCAGCAGCTTTTCTGAGCGGGTCTCCTACGAGCAGTACTTC	CASSFSERVSYEQYF
TRBD2	TRBV4-2	-	TRBJ2-3	TGTGCCAGCAGCCAAGATCTAGCGGGCACAGATACGCAGTATTTT	CASSQDLAGTDTQYF
TRBD1	TRBV19	-	TRBJ2-2	TGTGCCAGCCTAGACAGGGGACAGACCGGGGAGCTGTTTTTT	CASLDRGQTGELFF
-	TRBV7-3	-	TRBJ2-2	TGTGCCAGCAGCGCCTGGGCAAAACCCGGGGAGCTGTTTTTT	CASSAWAKPGELFF
TRBD1	TRBV23-1	-	TRBJ1-5	TGCGCCAGCAGTCAATCGCTCAGGGGGAGAGGACGGCCCCAGCATTTT	CASSQSLRGRGRPQHF
-	TRBV7-9	-	TRBJ1-5	TGTGCCAGCAGCGGTACAGCACCCGGTCAGCCCCAGCATTTT	CASSGTAPGQPQHF
TRBD1	TRBV5-6	-	TRBJ2-5	TGTGCCAGCAGCTTGGGACAGGGGGAGACCCAGTACTTC	CASSLGQGETQYF
-	TRBV23-1	-	TRBJ1-6	TGCGCCAGCAGTCAATCGCAGTCTGCCTCCTATAATTCACCCCTCCACTTT	CASSQSQSASYNSPLHF
-	TRBV5-1	-	TRBJ2-6	TGCGCCAGCCAGATTGTCAGCTCTGGGGCCAACGTCCTGACTTTC	CASQIVSSGANVLTF
TRBD2	TRBV4-1	-	TRBJ2-5	TGCGCCAGCAGCCAGCCGACTAGCGCCCAAGAGACCCAGTACTTC	CASSQPTSAQETQYF
-	TRBV2	-	TRBJ2-5	TGTGCCAGCAGTGGCGCGGACTATCGGGAGACCCAGTACTTC	CASSGADYRETQYF
-	TRBV11-1	-	TRBJ2-3	TGTGCCAGCAGCCCAAACAGACTAGCAGATACGCAGTATTTT	CASSPNRLADTQYF
-	TRBV5-4	-	TRBJ2-5	TGTGCCAGCAAATTGGCGGATTACCAAGAGACCCAGTACTTC	CASKLADYQETQYF
TRBD2	TRBV15	few	TRBJ2-7	TGTGCCACCAGCAGAGAGAGCGGGAGGGAAGGCTACGAGCAGTACTTC	CATSRESGREGYEQYF
-	TRBV9	once	TRBJ2-1	TGTGCCAGCAGCGGATTTGATGATAGTGAGCAGTTCTTC	CASSGFDDSEQFF
TRBD1	TRBV11-1	-	TRBJ1-2	TGTGCCAGCAGCTCACAGGGGAATTATGGCTACACCTTC	CASSSQGNYGYTF
TRBD1	TRBV11-2	-	TRBJ2-1	TGTGCCAGCAGCTTAGACTGGACAGGGTACTCTAATGAGCAGTTCTTC	CASSLDWTGYSNEQFF
-	TRBV25-1	few	TRBJ1-1	TGTGCCAGCAGTGAGGTAGGGGCGAGGGAAGCTTTCTTT	CASSEVGAREAFF
TRBD1	TRBV18	-	TRBJ2-1	TGTGCCAGCTCACCACGGGGACAGGGTACCAATGAGCAGTTCTTC	CASSPRGQGTNEQFF